This T cell receptor beta chain derives from a study of tumor-infiltrating lymphocytes in primary liver carcinoma. At the level of the study: Every sample contained roughly 3.5 to 7.13 million productive TCRbeta reads, and these numbers were similar from one tissue type to another. Study-wide findings and caveats: Overlap between tumor regions exceeded overlap of tumor with adjacent tissue or blood.

Looked up from germline, CDR1 is SGHAT and CDR2 is FQNNGV. This CDR3 is built from 16 residues. TCR beta cDNA was reverse-transcribed from 400 to 500 ng of total RNA. The reaction used a constant-region primer and ProtoScript II reverse transcriptase. Construction of TCR beta libraries relied on three successive nested multiplex PCR rounds employing slightly modified ARM-PCR. The two initial PCR rounds, about 9 cycles each, used TRBV1-TRBV30 forward and C-beta reverse primers. TCRdb reanalysed the multiplex PCR reads using MiXCR and keeps one entry per CDR3 protein. This table holds 150,000 to 200,000 distinct CDR3 sequences, around 81% found once. On this clonotype itself: Antigen specificity is unknown. An end of the junction differs from the germline gene, which may be a read error.

Without any cell sorting, roughly 17-31 mg of bulk tissue yielded co-extracted RNA and DNA. Surgeons resected the patients' primary liver carcinomas. With chronic HBV infection, the patients were also treatment-naive. The V call is TRBV11-2, the J call TRBJ1-5; no clear D gene. The source of this sequence is a man aged 35-49 years with primary liver carcinoma and hepatitis B virus infection. Sequencing input: tumor tissue from primary liver carcinoma. CDR3 sequence reads: CASSLGDTGWAQPKHF. CDR3 DNA sequence: TGTGCCAGCAGCCTAGGAGACACGGGTTGGGCTCAGCCCAAGCATTTT. The entire variable domain, with the rest obtained from reference TRBV11-2 and TRBJ1-5, is as follows: EAGVAQSPRYKIIEKRQSVAFWCNPISGHATLYWYQQILGQGPKLLIQFQNNGVVDDSQLPKDRFSAERLKGVDSTLKIQPAKLEDSAVYLCASSLGDTGWAQPKHFGDGTRLSIL.